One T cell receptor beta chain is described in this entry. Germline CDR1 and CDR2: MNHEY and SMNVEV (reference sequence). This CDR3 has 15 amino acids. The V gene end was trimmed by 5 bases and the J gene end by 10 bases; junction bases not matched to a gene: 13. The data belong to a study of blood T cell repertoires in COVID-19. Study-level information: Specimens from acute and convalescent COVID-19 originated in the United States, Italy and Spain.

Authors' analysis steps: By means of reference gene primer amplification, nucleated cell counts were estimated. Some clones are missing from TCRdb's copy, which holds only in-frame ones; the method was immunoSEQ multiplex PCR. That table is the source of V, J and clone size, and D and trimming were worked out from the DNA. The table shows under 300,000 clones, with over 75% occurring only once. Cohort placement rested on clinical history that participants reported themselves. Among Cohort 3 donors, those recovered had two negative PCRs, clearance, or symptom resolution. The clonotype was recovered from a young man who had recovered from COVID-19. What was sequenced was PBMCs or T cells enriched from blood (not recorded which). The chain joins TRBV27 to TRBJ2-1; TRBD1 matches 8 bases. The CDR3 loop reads CASSRQQAGGFEQFF. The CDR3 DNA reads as TGTGCCAGCAGTCGCCAGCAAGCAGGGGGCTTCGAGCAGTTCTTC.